This TCR beta chain was recovered during a study of graft-versus-host responses after intestinal transplantation. Profiling relied on immunoSEQ multiplex PCR, and the TCRdb table lists in-frame clones only, not all of them. This sample has just under 50,000 clones, with about 81% found just once. As for this clone: Its specificity is not known.

The sequenced sample was unstimulated CD4+ T cells sorted from spleen or lymph node cells, obtained before transplant. This TCR was recovered from a human donor who was the organ donor for an intestinal transplant.

This CDR3 is CASALTGATGELFF. DNA of the CDR3: TGTGCCAGCGCGCTGACAGGGGCCACCGGGGAGCTGTTTTTT. The chain links TRBV2 to TRBJ2-2; TRBD1 agrees at 8 bases. Germline V gene data show CDR1 as SNHLY and CDR2 as FYNNEI. The CDR3 extends over 14 amino acids. The V and J ends lost 8 bases and 4 bases, in that order; junction bases with no gene match: 6.